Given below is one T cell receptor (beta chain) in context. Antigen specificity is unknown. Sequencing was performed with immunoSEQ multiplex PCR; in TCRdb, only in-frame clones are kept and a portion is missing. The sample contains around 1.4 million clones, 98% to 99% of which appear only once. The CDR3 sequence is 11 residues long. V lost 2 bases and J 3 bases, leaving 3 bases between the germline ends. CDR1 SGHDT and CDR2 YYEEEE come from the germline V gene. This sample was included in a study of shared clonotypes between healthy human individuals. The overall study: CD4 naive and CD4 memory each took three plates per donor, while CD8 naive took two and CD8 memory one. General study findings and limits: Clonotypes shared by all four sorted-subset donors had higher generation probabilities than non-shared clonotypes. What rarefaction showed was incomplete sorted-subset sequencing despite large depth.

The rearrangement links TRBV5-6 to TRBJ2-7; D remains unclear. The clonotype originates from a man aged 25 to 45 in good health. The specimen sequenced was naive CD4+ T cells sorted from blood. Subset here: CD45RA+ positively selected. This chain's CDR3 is CASSFDYEQYF. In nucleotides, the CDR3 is TGTGCCAGCAGCTTTGACTACGAGCAGTACTTC.